This is a list of T cell receptor beta chains from one sample in a study of shared clonotypes between healthy human individuals. The repertoire was sequenced with immunoSEQ multiplex PCR; TCRdb's copy has only in-frame clones and lacks some. The sample contains about 590,000 clones, around 95% of which appear only once. Sequenced material: naive CD8+ T cells sorted from blood. Source of these receptors: a young woman in good health. CDR3s include the opening cysteine and the closing phenylalanine or tryptophan. Fields, in order: clone size, D gene, J gene, V gene, CDR3 protein, CDR3 DNA. The D gene is left open where the match is weak. Clone sizes are given selectively: once, few, many, or a class where the clone is expanded.

once NA TRBJ1-1 TRBV5-4 CASSLEEQNTEAFF TGTGCCAGCAGCTTGGAGGAGCAGAACACTGAAGCTTTCTTT
NA NA TRBJ2-7 TRBV5-6 CASSFVGNTKGEQYF TGTGCCAGCAGCTTTGTCGGGAACACAAAGGGCGAGCAGTACTTC
NA NA TRBJ2-7 TRBV7-6 CASSLALGLRGTTSSYEQYF TGTGCCAGCAGCTTAGCCCTTGGACTGCGGGGTACAACCTCCTCCTACGAGCAGTACTTC
NA TRBD1 TRBJ1-4 TRBV2 CASSAGQLPEGAEKLFF TGTGCCAGCAGTGCGGGACAGCTCCCTGAGGGCGCTGAAAAACTGTTTTTT
NA TRBD2 TRBJ2-3 TRBV27 CASSLAGDLTDTQYF TGTGCCAGCAGTTTAGCGGGAGACCTGACAGATACGCAGTATTTT
NA NA TRBJ1-3 TRBV13 CASSFGTNEGNTIYF TGTGCCAGCAGCTTCGGGACCAACGAGGGAAACACCATATATTTT
NA TRBD2 TRBJ2-5 TRBV11-2 CASSFLAGPQETQYF TGTGCCAGCAGCTTCCTAGCGGGTCCCCAAGAGACCCAGTACTTC
NA NA TRBJ2-3 TRBV11-2 CASSLIGNTDTQYF TGTGCCAGCAGCTTGATCGGTAACACAGATACGCAGTATTTT
NA NA TRBJ2-7 TRBV6-1 CASRETWTGAGEQYF TGTGCCAGCAGGGAAACTTGGACAGGAGCGGGCGAGCAGTACTTC
once TRBD2 TRBJ2-1 TRBV29-1 CSVEEGSGRGSYNEQFF TGCAGCGTTGAAGAAGGTAGCGGGAGGGGGTCCTACAATGAGCAGTTCTTC
NA NA TRBJ2-1 TRBV6-1 CASSEVVISYNEQFF TGTGCCAGCAGTGAAGTGGTCATTTCCTACAATGAGCAGTTCTTC
NA TRBD2 TRBJ2-5 TRBV11-2 CASSTRLAGVETQYF TGTGCCAGCAGCACCCGACTAGCGGGGGTAGAGACCCAGTACTTC
NA NA TRBJ1-4 TRBV27 CATRSTSNEKLFF TGTGCCACGAGGTCCACAAGTAATGAAAAACTGTTTTTT
NA NA TRBJ1-5 TRBV6-1 CASSEAAGRLNQPQHF TGTGCCAGCAGTGAAGCAGCCGGACGGCTAAATCAGCCCCAGCATTTT
NA NA TRBJ1-1 TRBV28 CASSSLDSSRTPTEAFF TGTGCCAGCAGTTCTCTGGACAGCAGTCGAACACCAACTGAAGCTTTCTTT
NA NA TRBJ1-5 TRBV9 CASSVGGMGNQPQHF TGTGCCAGCAGCGTAGGGGGAATGGGCAATCAGCCCCAGCATTTT
NA NA TRBJ2-7 TRBV7-3 CASSGASVGTYEQYF TGTGCCAGCAGCGGGGCTAGCGTGGGGACCTACGAGCAGTACTTC
NA NA TRBJ1-5 TRBV19 CASSILGGGQPQHF TGTGCCAGTAGTATATTAGGGGGTGGTCAGCCCCAGCATTTT
NA NA TRBJ2-1 TRBV7-9 CAVGLGAGHEQFF TGTGCCGTGGGCCTAGGGGCGGGTCATGAGCAGTTCTTC
NA NA TRBJ2-3 TRBV28 CASSFRSGQPSTDTQYF TGTGCCAGCAGTTTTAGAAGCGGACAACCTAGCACAGATACGCAGTATTTT
few NA TRBJ1-5 TRBV7-9 CASNIPGQPQHF TGTGCCAGCAACATACCGGGGCAGCCCCAGCATTTT
NA NA TRBJ2-5 TRBV21-1 CASNSLAGDGETQYF TGTGCCAGCAACTCACTAGCGGGAGATGGAGAGACCCAGTACTTC
NA TRBD1 TRBJ2-7 TRBV27 CASSLKGGTGVREQYF TGTGCCAGCAGTTTAAAGGGCGGGACAGGGGTCCGCGAGCAGTACTTC
NA NA TRBJ2-6 TRBV5-4 CASSLGSSGANVLTF TGTGCCAGCAGCTTGGGGAGCTCTGGGGCCAACGTCCTGACTTTC
NA TRBD2 TRBJ2-3 TRBV5-1 CASSLFGTSGLEDTQYF TGCGCCAGCAGCTTGTTCGGGACTAGCGGGTTGGAAGATACGCAGTATTTT
NA TRBD2 TRBJ2-1 TRBV15 CATSRGTTSGSDEQFF TGTGCCACCAGCAGAGGGACGACTAGCGGGAGTGATGAGCAGTTCTTC
NA NA TRBJ2-2 TRBV7-9 CASSFTTPYRGTGELFF TGTGCCAGCAGCTTTACTACACCCTATCGGGGGACCGGGGAGCTGTTTTTT
NA TRBD1 TRBJ2-4 TRBV5-4 CASSTADRENIQYF TGTGCCAGCAGCACGGCGGACAGGGAAAACATTCAGTACTTC
once NA TRBJ2-5 TRBV13 CASSAPERARETQYF TGTGCCAGCAGCGCCCCGGAGCGGGCGAGGGAGACCCAGTACTTC
once NA TRBJ1-1 TRBV2 CASSELAGGGTEAFF TGTGCCAGCAGTGAGTTGGCAGGCGGGGGCACTGAAGCTTTCTTT
NA NA TRBJ2-7 TRBV21-1 CASSKDRTGLITMEQYF TGTGCCAGCAGCAAAGACCGGACAGGACTTATTACGATGGAGCAGTACTTC